Described below is a single T cell receptor (beta chain) sequence and its context. Its antigen remains undetermined. One base away there is no much larger clone; base qualities are not given. A single peripheral blood draw of 95 to 150 mL on average was collected from each donor into heparinised tubes. Naive, central memory, regulatory and stem cell-like memory CD4+ T cells were sorted on a BD FACSAria II using a panel including CD45RO, CCR7, CD25, CD127, CD95 and CD27. Every sorted population had a purity above 98%. PBMCs were isolated immediately by Lymphoprep density gradient centrifugation and stained directly without culture. Samples were stained and sorted in pairs, with one healthy donor and one patient per experiment, so that batch effects were minimized. The sample is drawn from a study of beta chain features in type 1 diabetes (dated by TCRdb to 2017 to 2018). With respect to the entire study: Patients and healthy donors did not differ in mean age, gender distribution, total cell number or subset yield. A total of under 120,000,000 sorted cells were examined across all samples, and RNA yield correlated strongly with the number of cells per subset. The study compared TCRB repertoires of sorted circulating CD4+ T cell subsets between recently diagnosed type 1 diabetes patients and matched healthy donors. Regulatory and stem cell-like memory subsets were isolated from only 8 patients and roughly eight healthy donors, whereas naive and central memory subsets came from all 30 or so donors.

The germline V gene supplies CDR1 SGHDT and CDR2 YYEEEE. The junction shows trimming of 3 bases on V and 4 bases on J, plus 17 bases between the germline ends. The CDR3 runs 16 residues from the cysteine to the phenylalanine. The kept DNA is CDR3 alone, 48 bases in frame from the first base. The High Capacity cDNA Reverse Transcription Kit was used to reverse transcribe all of the isolated RNA, meaning that expressed TCRB transcripts were what got sequenced. Deep immunoSEQ sequencing was performed on naive, central memory and regulatory T cell samples, with an average of around 3.5 million total reads per sample. After sorted cells were lysed in RLT buffer, RNA was extracted with DNase-treated RNeasy Micro or Mini kits, with the choice depending on cell number. Each cell subset was processed on its own to prevent cross-contamination, while patient and healthy donor samples were processed together. TCRB sequences were amplified from cDNA with the immunoSEQ multiplex PCR, producing 87-bp fragments spanning the CDR3 region. Amplicons were sequenced on the Illumina HiSeq platform. In the source study's methods: Synthetic template baselines were used to correct PCR bias computationally, reads within Hamming distance 2 were collapsed, and singletons that could not be merged were discarded. By aligning reads against IMGT, V, D and J genes, CDR3 length, and insertions or deletions at six rearrangement sites were assigned. Clonotype counts were normalized to sorted cell number within each subset before computing true diversity and Gini coefficients with the tcR R package. Repertoire sharing was quantified using the overlap coefficient calculated on TCRB nucleotide sequences. Out-of-frame TCRB sequences from naive cells were analyzed as a proxy for the pre-selection repertoire. TCRdb stores this immuneACCESS table with in-frame sequences only. Part of the clones is absent; in the studies checked, under half of the shortfall reflects unresolved V genes, and no reason is known for the rest. V, J and clone size are taken as reported in that table, and D and trimming were inferred from the DNA itself. Counted in this sample were hundreds of thousands of clones; 10% to 15% of them appeared once. Approximately 0.015% of the sample is in the top ten clones.

Beyond this particular receptor, the publication reports: Because cDNA rather than genomic DNA was sequenced, highly expressing activated cells could have been over-represented, although no difference in activation and CD3 levels was found between groups. At VDJ recombination sites, type 1 diabetes patients had fewer insertions and more deleted nucleotides, which implies abnormalities in thymic rearrangement. A moderate but significant shortening of TCRB CDR3 length was observed in type 1 diabetes patients in all four CD4+ subsets. Naive, central memory and regulatory TCRB repertoires appeared to be more alike among patients than among healthy donors. PCR might favor shorter templates, but patient and control samples were amplified and corrected together, so any skew would affect both groups equally. Only small numbers of individuals were included in the HLA sub-analyses, which left unresolved whether HLA type had any influence on TCRB rearrangement.

The clonotype was recovered from a man aged 18 to 30 in good health. Sequencing was performed on naive CD4+ T cells from blood. The cell subset or site label for this specimen denotes: true naive CD4+ T cells. The chain was built from TRBV5-6 and TRBJ1-5, with TRBD1 tentatively as D gene (5 bases match). The CDR3 protein is CASSSTAVTVNQPQHF. The nucleotide sequence reads TGTGCCAGCAGCTCAACCGCCGTGACAGTTAATCAGCCCCAGCATTTT.